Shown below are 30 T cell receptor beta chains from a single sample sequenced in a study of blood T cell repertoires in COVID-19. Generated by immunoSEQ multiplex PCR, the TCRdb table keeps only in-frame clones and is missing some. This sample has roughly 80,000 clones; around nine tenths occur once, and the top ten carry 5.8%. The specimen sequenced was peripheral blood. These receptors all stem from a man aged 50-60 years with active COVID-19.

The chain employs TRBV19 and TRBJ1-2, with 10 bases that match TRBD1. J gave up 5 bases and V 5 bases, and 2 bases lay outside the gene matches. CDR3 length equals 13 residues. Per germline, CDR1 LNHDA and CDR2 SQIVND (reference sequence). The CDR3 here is CASSSDRGYGYTF. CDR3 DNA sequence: TGTGCCAGTAGTTCGGACAGGGGGTATGGCTACACCTTC.

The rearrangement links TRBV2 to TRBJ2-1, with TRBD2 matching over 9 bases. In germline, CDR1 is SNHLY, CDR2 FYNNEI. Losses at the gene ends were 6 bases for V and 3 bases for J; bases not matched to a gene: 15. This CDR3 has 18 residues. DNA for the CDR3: TGTGCCAGCAGCATAATACCTATGACTAGCGGAATCTACAATGAGCAGTTCTTC. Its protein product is CASSIIPMTSGIYNEQFF.

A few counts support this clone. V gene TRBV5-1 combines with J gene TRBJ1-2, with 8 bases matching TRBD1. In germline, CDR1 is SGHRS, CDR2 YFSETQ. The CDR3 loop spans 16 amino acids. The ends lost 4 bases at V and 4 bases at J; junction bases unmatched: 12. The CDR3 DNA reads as TGCGCCAGCAGCGGGGCCTCGACAGGGGCTAGCTATGGCTACACCTTC. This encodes CASSGASTGASYGYTF.

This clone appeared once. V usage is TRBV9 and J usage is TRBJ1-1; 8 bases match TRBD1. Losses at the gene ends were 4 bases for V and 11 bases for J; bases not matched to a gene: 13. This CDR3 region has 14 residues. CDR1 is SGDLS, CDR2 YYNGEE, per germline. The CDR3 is CASSPPDGTGAAFF. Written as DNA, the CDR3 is TGTGCCAGCAGCCCTCCCGACGGGACAGGAGCGGCTTTCTTT.

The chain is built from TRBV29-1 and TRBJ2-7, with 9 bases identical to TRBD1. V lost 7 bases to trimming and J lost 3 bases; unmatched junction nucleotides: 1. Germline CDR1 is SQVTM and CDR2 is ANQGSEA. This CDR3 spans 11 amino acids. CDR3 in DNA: TGCAGCGCGACAGGGGGCTACGAGCAGTACTTC. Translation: CSATGGYEQYF.

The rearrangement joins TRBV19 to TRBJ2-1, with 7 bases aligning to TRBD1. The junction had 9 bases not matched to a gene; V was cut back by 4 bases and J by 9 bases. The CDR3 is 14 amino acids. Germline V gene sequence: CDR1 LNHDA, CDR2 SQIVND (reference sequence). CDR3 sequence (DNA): TGTGCCAGTAGTAGCTGGGAAGGGGGCGGTGAGCAGTTCTTC. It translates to CASSSWEGGGEQFF.

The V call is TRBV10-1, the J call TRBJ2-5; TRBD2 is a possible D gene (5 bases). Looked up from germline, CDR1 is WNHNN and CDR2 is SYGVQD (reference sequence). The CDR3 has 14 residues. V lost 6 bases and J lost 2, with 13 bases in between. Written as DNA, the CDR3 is TGCGCCAGCAGCGTTCCGGGATCGCAAGAGACCCAGTACTTC. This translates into CASSVPGSQETQYF.

The CDR3 coding sequence is TGTGCCAGCAGCCTAGGGGGCCAGGGAAACCAGCCCCAGCATTTT. Translated: CASSLGGQGNQPQHF. J is TRBJ1-5 and V is TRBV6-2 or TRBV6-3; TRBD1 aligns across 7 bases. Germline V CDR1 and CDR2: MNHEY, SVGEGT. With 6 bases clipped from V and 7 bases from J, the junction kept 12 bases outside the gene matches. The length of the CDR3 is 15 residues.

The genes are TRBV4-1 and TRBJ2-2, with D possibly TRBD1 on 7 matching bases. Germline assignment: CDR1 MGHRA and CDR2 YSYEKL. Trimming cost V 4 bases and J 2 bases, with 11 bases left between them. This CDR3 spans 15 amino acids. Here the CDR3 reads CASSPGGGNTGELFF. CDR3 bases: TGCGCCAGCAGCCCCGGAGGGGGCAACACCGGGGAGCTGTTTTTT.

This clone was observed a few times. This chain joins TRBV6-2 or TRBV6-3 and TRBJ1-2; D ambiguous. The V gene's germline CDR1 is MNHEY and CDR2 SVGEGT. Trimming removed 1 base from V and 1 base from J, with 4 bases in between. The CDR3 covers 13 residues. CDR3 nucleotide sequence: TGTGCCAGCAGTTACTTCCATAACTATGGCTACACCTTC. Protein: CASSYFHNYGYTF.

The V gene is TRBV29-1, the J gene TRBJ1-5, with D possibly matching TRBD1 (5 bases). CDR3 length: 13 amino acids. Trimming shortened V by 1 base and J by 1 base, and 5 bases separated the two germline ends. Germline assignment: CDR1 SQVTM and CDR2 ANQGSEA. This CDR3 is CSVEAGSNQPQHF. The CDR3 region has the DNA TGCAGCGTTGAAGCAGGGAGCAATCAGCCCCAGCATTTT.

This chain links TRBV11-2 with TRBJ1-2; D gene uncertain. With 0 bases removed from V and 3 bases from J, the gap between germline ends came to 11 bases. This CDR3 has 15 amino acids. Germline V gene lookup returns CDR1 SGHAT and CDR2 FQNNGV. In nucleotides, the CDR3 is TGTGCCAGCAGCTTAGAAACGGGGTCCCACTATGGCTACACCTTC. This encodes CASSLETGSHYGYTF. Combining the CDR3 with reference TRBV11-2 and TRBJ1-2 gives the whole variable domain EAGVAQSPRYKIIEKRQSVAFWCNPISGHATLYWYQQILGQGPKLLIQFQNNGVVDDSQLPKDRFSAERLKGVDSTLKIQPAKLEDSAVYLCASSLETGSHYGYTFGSGTRLTVV.

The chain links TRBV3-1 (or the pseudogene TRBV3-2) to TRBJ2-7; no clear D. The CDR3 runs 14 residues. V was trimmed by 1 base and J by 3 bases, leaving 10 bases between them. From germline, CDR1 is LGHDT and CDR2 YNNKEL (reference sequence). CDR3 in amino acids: CASSQGSAGYEQYF. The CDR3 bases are TGTGCCAGCAGCCAAGGCTCGGCAGGCTACGAGCAGTACTTC.

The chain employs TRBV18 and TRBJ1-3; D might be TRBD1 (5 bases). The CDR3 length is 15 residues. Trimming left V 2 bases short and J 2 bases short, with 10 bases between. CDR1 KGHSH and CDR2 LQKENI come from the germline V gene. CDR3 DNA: TGTGCCAGCTCACCAGAGGCCAGGGCTGGAAACACCATATATTTT. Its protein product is CASSPEARAGNTIYF.

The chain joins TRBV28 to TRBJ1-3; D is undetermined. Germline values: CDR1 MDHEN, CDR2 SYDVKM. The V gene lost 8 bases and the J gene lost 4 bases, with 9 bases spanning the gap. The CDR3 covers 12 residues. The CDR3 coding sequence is TGTGCCAGCCACACCCCCGGAAACACCATATATTTT. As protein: CASHTPGNTIYF.

This CDR3 is CASSLRGTIGPEQFF. CDR3 DNA: TGTGCCAGCAGCTTAAGGGGGACCATCGGACCCGAGCAGTTCTTC. The V gene is TRBV7-2, the J gene TRBJ2-1, with D possibly TRBD1 on 6 matching bases. The V end was cut by 2 bases, the J end by 10 bases, with 18 bases between. The germline gives CDR1 SGHTA, CDR2 FQGNSA. This CDR3 region has 15 residues. Filled out from reference TRBV7-2 and TRBJ2-1, the complete variable domain reads GAGVSQSPSNKVTEKGKDVELRCDPISGHTALYWYRQSLGQGLEFLIYFQGNSAPDKSGLPSDRFSAERTGGSVSTLTIQRTQQEDSAVYLCASSLRGTIGPEQFFGPGTRLTVL.

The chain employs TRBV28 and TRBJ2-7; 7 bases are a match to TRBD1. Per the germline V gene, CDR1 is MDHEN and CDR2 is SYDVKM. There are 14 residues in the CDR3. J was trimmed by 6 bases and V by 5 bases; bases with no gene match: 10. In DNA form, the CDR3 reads TGTGCCAGCAGTACCCCCGGGACAGCTCTCGAGCAGTACTTC. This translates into CASSTPGTALEQYF.

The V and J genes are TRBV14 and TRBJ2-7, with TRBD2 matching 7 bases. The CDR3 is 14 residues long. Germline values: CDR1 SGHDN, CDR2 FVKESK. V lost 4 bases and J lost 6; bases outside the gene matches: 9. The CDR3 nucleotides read TGTGCCAGCAGCCCGGGGGAGGGTAAGGGCGAGCAGTACTTC. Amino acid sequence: CASSPGEGKGEQYF.

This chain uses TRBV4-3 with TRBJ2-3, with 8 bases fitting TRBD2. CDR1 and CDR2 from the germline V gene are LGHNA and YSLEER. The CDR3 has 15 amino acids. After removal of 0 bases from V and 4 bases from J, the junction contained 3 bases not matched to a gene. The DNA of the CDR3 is TGCGCCAGCAGCCAAGAGGGAGCGGGGGCAGATACGCAGTATTTT. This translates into CASSQEGAGADTQYF.

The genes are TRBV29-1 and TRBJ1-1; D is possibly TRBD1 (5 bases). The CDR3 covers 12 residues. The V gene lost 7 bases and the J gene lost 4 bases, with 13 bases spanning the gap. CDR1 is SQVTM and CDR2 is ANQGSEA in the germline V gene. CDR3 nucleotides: TGCAGCGGAAGGTTTCAGGGCACTGAAGCTTTCTTT. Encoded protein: CSGRFQGTEAFF.

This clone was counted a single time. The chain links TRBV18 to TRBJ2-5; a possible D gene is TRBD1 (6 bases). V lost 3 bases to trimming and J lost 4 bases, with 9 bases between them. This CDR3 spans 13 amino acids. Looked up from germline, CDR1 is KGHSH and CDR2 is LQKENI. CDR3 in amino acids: CASSPDRRETQYF. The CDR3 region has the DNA TGTGCCAGCTCACCGGACAGAAGAGAGACCCAGTACTTC.

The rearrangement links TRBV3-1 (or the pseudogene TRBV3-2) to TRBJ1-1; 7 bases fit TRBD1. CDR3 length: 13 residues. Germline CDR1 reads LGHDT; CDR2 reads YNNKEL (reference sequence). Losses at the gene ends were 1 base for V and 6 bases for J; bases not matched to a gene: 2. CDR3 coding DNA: TGTGCCAGCAGCCAAGGGGGGACAGCTGAAGCTTTCTTT. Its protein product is CASSQGGTAEAFF.

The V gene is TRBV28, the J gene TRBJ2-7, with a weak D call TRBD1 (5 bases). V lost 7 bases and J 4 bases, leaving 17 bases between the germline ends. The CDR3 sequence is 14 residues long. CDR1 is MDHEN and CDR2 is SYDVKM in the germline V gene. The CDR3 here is CASKSIQGRYEQYF. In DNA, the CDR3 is TGTGCCAGCAAGTCGATCCAGGGCAGGTACGAGCAGTACTTC.

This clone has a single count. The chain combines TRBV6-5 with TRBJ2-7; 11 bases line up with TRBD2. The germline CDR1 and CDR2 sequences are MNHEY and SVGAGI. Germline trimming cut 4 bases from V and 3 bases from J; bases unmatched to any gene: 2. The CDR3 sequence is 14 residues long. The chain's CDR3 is CASSSTSGVYEQYF. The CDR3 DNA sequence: TGTGCCAGCAGTTCGACTAGCGGGGTCTACGAGCAGTACTTC.

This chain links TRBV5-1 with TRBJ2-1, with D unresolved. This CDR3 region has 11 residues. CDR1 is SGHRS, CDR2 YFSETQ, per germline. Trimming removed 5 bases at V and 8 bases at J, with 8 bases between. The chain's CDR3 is CASRLADEQFF. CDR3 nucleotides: TGCGCCAGCAGGCTGGCCGATGAGCAGTTCTTC.

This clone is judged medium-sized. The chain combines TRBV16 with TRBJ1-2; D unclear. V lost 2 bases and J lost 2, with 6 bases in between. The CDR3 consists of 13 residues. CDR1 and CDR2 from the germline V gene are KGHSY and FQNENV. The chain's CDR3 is CASSQDQNYGYTF. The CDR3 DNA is TGTGCCAGCAGCCAAGATCAGAACTATGGCTACACCTTC.

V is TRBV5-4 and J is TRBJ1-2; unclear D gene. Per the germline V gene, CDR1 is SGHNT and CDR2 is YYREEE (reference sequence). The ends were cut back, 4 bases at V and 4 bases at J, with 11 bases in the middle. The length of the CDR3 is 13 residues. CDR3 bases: TGTGCCAGCAGCCTCTTTACTAGCTATGGCTACACCTTC. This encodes CASSLFTSYGYTF.

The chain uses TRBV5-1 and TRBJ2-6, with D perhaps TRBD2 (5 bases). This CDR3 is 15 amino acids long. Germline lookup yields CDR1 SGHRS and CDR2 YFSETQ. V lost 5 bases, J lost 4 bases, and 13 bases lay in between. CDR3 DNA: TGCGCCAGCAGACGGACTCAGTCGGGGGCCAACGTCCTGACTTTC. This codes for CASRRTQSGANVLTF.

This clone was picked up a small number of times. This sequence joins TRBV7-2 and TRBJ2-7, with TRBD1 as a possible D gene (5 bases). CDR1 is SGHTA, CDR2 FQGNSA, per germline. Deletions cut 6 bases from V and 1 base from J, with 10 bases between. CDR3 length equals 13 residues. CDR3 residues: CASSPDISYEQYF. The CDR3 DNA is TGTGCCAGCAGTCCGGACATTTCCTACGAGCAGTACTTC.

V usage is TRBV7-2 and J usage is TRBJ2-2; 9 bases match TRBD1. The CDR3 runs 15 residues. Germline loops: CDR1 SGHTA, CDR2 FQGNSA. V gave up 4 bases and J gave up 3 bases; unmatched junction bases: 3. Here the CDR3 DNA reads TGTGCCAGCAGCTACCGGGACAGGGACACCGGGGAGCTGTTTTTT. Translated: CASSYRDRDTGELFF.